The 15 T cell receptor beta chains listed next were all sequenced from one sample in a study of shared clonotypes between healthy human individuals. This table comes from immunoSEQ multiplex PCR, and its TCRdb copy is limited to in-frame clones, with some not included. The sample includes millions of clones, 85% to 95% of them seen just once. Sequenced material: naive CD4+ T cells sorted from blood. Subset denoted: CD45RA+ positively selected. The receptors shown here come from a man aged 18 to 35 in good health.

DNA of the CDR3: TGTGCCAGCAGTTCATGGGAACTAGCGGGCCTAGATGTTTCCTACAATGAGCAGTTCTTC. This gives the protein CASSSWELAGLDVSYNEQFF. The chain links TRBV5-4 to TRBJ2-1, with 9 positions matching TRBD2. This CDR3 is built from 20 residues. Germline V gene lookup returns CDR1 SGHNT and CDR2 YYREEE (reference sequence). The V and J ends lost 5 bases and 1 base, in that order; junction bases with no gene match: 19.

V and J are TRBV27 and TRBJ1-4, with 8 bases fitting TRBD1. V shed 6 bases and J 4 bases; nucleotides not matched to a gene: 7. CDR1 and CDR2 (germline): MNHEY, SMNVEV (reference sequence). The CDR3 has 15 residues. The CDR3 sequence is CASRDTTGVNEKLFF. CDR3 nucleotide sequence: TGTGCCAGCAGGGACACGACAGGGGTTAATGAAAAACTGTTTTTT. The full variable domain, its missing parts supplied by reference TRBV27 and TRBJ1-4, is EAQVTQNPRYLITVTGKKLTVTCSQNMNHEYMSWYRQDPGLGLRQIYYSMNVEVTDKGDVPEGYKVSRKEKRNFPLILESPSPNQTSLYFCASRDTTGVNEKLFFGSGTQLSVL.

The CDR3 coding sequence is TGTGCCATCAGTGCCTCCCGGGATGATACCTACAATGAGCAGTTCTTC. Translating it yields CAISASRDDTYNEQFF. The chain joins TRBV10-3 to TRBJ2-1, with D tentatively TRBD2 (5 bases). Per the germline V gene, CDR1 is ENHRY and CDR2 is SYGVKD. Trimming cost V 4 bases and J 2 bases, with 15 bases left between them. CDR3 size: 16 residues.

J is TRBJ2-1 and V is TRBV10-3; D perhaps matches TRBD1 (6 bases). The V end was cut by 6 bases, the J end by 9 bases, with 15 bases between. The CDR3 is made up of 13 amino acids. Germline V CDR1 and CDR2: ENHRY, SYGVKD. This CDR3 reads CAIRASQGSEQFF. CDR3 in DNA: TGTGCCATCAGGGCCAGCCAGGGGAGTGAGCAGTTCTTC.

V is TRBV18 and J is TRBJ2-3, with 8 nucleotides matching TRBD1. The germline gives CDR1 KGHSH, CDR2 LQKENI. The CDR3 loop spans 14 amino acids. V trimming: 6 bases; J trimming: 6 bases; junction bases outside the gene matches: 8. CDR3 bases: TGTGCCAGCTCTTTGGGACAGGTTCAGGATACGCAGTATTTT. Translating gives CASSLGQVQDTQYF.

This clone was seen once. The CDR3 sequence: CSAIGRGGTEQYF. The CDR3 nucleotides read TGCAGCGCGATAGGCCGGGGGGGGACCGAGCAGTACTTC. The V and J genes are TRBV29-1 and TRBJ2-7; 8 nucleotides match TRBD2. With V trimmed by 7 bases and J by 6 bases, 11 bases remained unmatched. Germline assignment: CDR1 SQVTM and CDR2 ANQGSEA. The CDR3 has 13 residues.

This clone has a single count. This sample includes further DNA sequences coding for the same CDR3. The chain is built from TRBV6-5 and TRBJ2-3, with TRBD2 identical over 7 bases. Germline assignment: CDR1 MNHEY and CDR2 SVGAGI. V dropped 5 bases and J dropped 4; count of bases not matched to a gene: 0. This CDR3 spans 12 amino acids. In DNA, the CDR3 is TGTGCCAGCAGTCGGGGGGCAGATACGCAGTATTTT. Protein product: CASSRGADTQYF.

Remarks on this clone: Distinct nucleotide sequences in the sample also encode this CDR3. J is TRBJ1-2 and V is TRBV7-8; tentative D call: TRBD1 (5 bases). CDR3 length equals 13 residues. Germline V gene sequence: CDR1 SGHVS, CDR2 FQNEAQ. Between the trimmed V and J ends, which lost 1 base and 4 bases, there was a span of 7 bases. For the CDR3, the DNA is TGTGCCAGCAGCTTAGAAGGGACCTATGGCTACACCTTC. It specifies CASSLEGTYGYTF.

The J gene is TRBJ1-6, the V gene TRBV27; D ambiguous. V gave up 7 bases and J gave up 5 bases, with 33 bases separating them. The CDR3 length is 21 residues. Looked up from germline, CDR1 is MNHEY and CDR2 is SMNVEV (reference sequence). The CDR3 DNA reads TGTGCCAGCAAATTCTCGCGCGATTACCTTACATTGGAGAGTAATAATTCACCCCTCCACTTT. It yields the protein CASKFSRDYLTLESNNSPLHF.

This rearrangement joins TRBV10-2 to TRBJ1-5; 8 bases fit TRBD1. The V gene end was trimmed by 5 bases and the J gene end by 5 bases; junction bases not matched to a gene: 5. CDR3 length equals 14 residues. In germline, CDR1 is WSHSY, CDR2 SAAADI. CDR3 nucleotide sequence: TGCGCCAGCAGTCGGACAGGGTGGGATCAGCCCCAGCATTTT. Translating gives CASSRTGWDQPQHF.

In the case of this clone: This may be a read error, as it is one base from a much larger clone. V gene TRBV19 combines with J gene TRBJ2-7; perhaps D is TRBD1 or TRBD2 (6 bases each). CDR1 is LNHDA and CDR2 is SQIVND in the germline V gene (reference sequence). V was clipped by 5 bases and J by 0 bases, with 8 bases between them. This CDR3 comprises 13 residues. CDR3 bases: TGTGCCAGTAGTCCGGGGGCCTCCTACGAGCAGTACTTC. Encoded protein: CASSPGASYEQYF.

V gene TRBV9 combines with J gene TRBJ2-3, with 15 nucleotides matching TRBD2. Germline V gene lookup returns CDR1 SGDLS and CDR2 YYNGEE. The CDR3 is 19 amino acids. J was trimmed by 2 bases and V by 0 bases; bases with no gene match: 7. Here the CDR3 reads CASSVATGLAGGLTDTQYF. The DNA for the CDR3 is TGTGCCAGCAGCGTAGCTACGGGACTAGCGGGAGGCCTCACAGATACGCAGTATTTT.

This chain links TRBV28 with TRBJ1-2; no definite D call. The V end lost 5 bases, the J end lost 4 bases, and 14 bases lay between the germline ends. This CDR3 has 14 residues. From germline, CDR1 is MDHEN and CDR2 SYDVKM. The chain's CDR3 is CASSIPGRGYGYTF. As DNA, the CDR3 is TGTGCCAGCAGTATCCCGGGCCGGGGCTATGGCTACACCTTC.

A note on this clone: Within the sample, other DNA sequences also encode this same CDR3. J is TRBJ1-1 and V is TRBV5-1; 7 nucleotides line up with TRBD1. CDR1 and CDR2 (germline): SGHRS, YFSETQ. The CDR3 is made up of 14 amino acids. After removal of 4 bases from V and 1 base from J, the junction contained 4 bases not matched to a gene. CDR3 in amino acids: CASSPGQTNTEAFF. The CDR3, as DNA: TGCGCCAGCAGCCCGGGACAGACGAACACTGAAGCTTTCTTT.

The V call is TRBV5-1, the J call TRBJ1-4; possible D gene TRBD1, 6 bases. The V end lost 1 base, the J end lost 8 bases, and 18 bases lay between the germline ends. The CDR3 consists of 16 residues. Germline CDR1 is SGHRS and CDR2 is YFSETQ. CDR3 bases: TGCGCCAGCAGCTTGAGTCCCCAACAGGGCGGCGAAAAACTGTTTTTT. Protein product: CASSLSPQQGGEKLFF.